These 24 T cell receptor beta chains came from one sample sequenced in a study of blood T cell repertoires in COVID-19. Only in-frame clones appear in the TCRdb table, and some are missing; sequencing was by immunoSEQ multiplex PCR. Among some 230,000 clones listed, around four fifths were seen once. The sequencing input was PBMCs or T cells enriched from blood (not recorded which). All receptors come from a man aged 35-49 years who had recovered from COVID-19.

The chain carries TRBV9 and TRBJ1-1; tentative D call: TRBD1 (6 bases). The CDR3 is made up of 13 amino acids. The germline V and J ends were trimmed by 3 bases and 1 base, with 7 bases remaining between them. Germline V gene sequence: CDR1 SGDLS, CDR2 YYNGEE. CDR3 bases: TGTGCCAGCAGCGCGGACAGGAACACTGAAGCTTTCTTT. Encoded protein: CASSADRNTEAFF. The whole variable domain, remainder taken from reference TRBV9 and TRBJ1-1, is DSGVTQTPKHLITATGQRVTLRCSPRSGDLSVYWYQQSLDQGLQFLIQYYNGEERAKGNILERFSAQQFPDLHSELNLSSLELGDSALYFCASSADRNTEAFFGQGTRLTVV.

The CDR3 nucleotides read TGTGCCAGCACCCCCCTGAGAAAGGGGGCGGGCGAGCAGTACTTC. It is translated as CASTPLRKGAGEQYF. The chain combines TRBV6-2 or TRBV6-3 with TRBJ2-7; 7 positions match TRBD1. CDR1 and CDR2 (germline): MNHEY, SVGEGT. This CDR3 region has 15 residues. The V and J ends lost 7 bases and 6 bases, in that order; junction bases with no gene match: 15.

As DNA, the CDR3 is TGTGCCAGCAGCCAGGACAGGGTGGGTTCCTATGGCTACACCTTC. Its protein product is CASSQDRVGSYGYTF. The gene calls are TRBV7-2 and TRBJ1-2; TRBD1 matches 8 bases. This CDR3 spans 15 amino acids. Trimming removed 5 bases from V and 4 bases from J; junction bases left unmatched: 9. Looked up from germline, CDR1 is SGHTA and CDR2 is FQGNSA.

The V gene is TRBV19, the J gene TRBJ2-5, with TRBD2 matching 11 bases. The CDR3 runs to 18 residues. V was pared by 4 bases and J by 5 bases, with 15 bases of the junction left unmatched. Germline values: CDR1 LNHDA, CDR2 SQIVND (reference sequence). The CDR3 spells CASSTQRGTSGGRETQYF. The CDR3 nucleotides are TGTGCCAGTAGTACCCAAAGGGGGACTAGCGGAGGCCGGGAGACCCAGTACTTC.

CDR3 nucleotide sequence: TGTGCCAGTACCGACGGGATGGCCTATGGCTACACCTTC. Protein: CASTDGMAYGYTF. The J gene is TRBJ1-2, the V gene TRBV19; D gene ambiguous. The V end lost 7 bases, the J end lost 4 bases, and 13 bases lay between the germline ends. CDR3 length: 13 amino acids. Per germline, CDR1 LNHDA and CDR2 SQIVND (reference sequence).

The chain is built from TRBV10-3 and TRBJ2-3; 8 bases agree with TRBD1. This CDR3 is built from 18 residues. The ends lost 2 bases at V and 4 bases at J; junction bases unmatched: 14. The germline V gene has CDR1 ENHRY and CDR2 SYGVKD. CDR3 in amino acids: CAISEPTAAGGMADTQYF. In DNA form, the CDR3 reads TGTGCCATCAGTGAGCCCACAGCCGCAGGGGGCATGGCAGATACGCAGTATTTT.

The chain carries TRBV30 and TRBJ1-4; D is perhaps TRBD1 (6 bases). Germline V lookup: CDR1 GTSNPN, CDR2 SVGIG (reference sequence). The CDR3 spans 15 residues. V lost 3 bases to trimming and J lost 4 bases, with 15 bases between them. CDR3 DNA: TGTGCCTGGAGGGGCCTGGACAGTCTTAATGAAAAACTGTTTTTT. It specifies CAWRGLDSLNEKLFF.

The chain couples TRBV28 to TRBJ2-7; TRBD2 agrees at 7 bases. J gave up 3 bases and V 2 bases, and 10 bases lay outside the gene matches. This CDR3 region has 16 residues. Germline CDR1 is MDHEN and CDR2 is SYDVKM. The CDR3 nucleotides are TGTGCCAGCAGTTTAGGGGGAGCTAGCGGAATCTACGAGCAGTACTTC. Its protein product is CASSLGGASGIYEQYF.

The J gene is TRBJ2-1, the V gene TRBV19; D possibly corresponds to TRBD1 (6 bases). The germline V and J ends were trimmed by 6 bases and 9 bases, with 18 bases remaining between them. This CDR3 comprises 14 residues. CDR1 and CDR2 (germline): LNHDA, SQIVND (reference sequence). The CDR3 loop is CASRGGDFAVEQFF. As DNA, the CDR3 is TGTGCCAGTAGAGGGGGAGATTTTGCGGTTGAGCAGTTCTTC.

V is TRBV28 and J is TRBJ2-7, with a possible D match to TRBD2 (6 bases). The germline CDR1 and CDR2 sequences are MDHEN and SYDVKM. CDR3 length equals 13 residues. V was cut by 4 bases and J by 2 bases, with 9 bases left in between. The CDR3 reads CASSSRTTYEQYF. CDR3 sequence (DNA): TGTGCCAGCAGTTCCAGGACTACCTACGAGCAGTACTTC.

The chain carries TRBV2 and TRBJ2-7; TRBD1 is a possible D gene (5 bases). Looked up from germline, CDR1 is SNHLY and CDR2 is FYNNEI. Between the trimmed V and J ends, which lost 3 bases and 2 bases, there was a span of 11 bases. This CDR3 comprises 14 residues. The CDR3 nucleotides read TGTGCCAGCAGTGACCCGACAGCAGCCTACGAGCAGTACTTC. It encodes CASSDPTAAYEQYF.

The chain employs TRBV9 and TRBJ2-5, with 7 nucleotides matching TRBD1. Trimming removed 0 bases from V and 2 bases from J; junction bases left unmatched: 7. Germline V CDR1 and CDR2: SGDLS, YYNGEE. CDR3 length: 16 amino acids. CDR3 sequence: CASSVEGTATQETQYF. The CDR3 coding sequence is TGTGCCAGCAGCGTAGAAGGGACAGCCACACAAGAGACCCAGTACTTC.

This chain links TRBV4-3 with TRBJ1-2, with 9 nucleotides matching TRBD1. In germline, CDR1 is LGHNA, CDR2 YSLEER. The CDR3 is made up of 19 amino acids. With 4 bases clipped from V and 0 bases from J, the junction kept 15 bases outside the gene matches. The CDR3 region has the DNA TGCGCCAGCAGCCTGAGCGAAGGGACAGGGCGACGCCCTAACTATGGCTACACCTTC. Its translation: CASSLSEGTGRRPNYGYTF.

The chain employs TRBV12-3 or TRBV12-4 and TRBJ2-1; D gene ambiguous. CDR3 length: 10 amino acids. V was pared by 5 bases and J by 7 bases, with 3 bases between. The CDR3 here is CASSRNEQFF. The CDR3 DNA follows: TGTGCCAGCAGTCGGAATGAGCAGTTCTTC.

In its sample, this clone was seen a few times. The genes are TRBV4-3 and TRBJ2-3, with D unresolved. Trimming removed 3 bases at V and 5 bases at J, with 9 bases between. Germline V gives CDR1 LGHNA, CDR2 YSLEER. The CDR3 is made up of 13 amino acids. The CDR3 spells CASSQTRLDTQYF. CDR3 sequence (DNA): TGCGCCAGCAGCCAGACAAGATTAGATACGCAGTATTTT.

As DNA, the CDR3 is TGTGCCAGCTCACAACTAGCGCGGGGCCTGGATGAGCAGTTCTTC. It yields the protein CASSQLARGLDEQFF. The V and J genes are TRBV18 and TRBJ2-1; 7 bases match TRBD2. This CDR3 is 15 amino acids long. Germline V gives CDR1 KGHSH, CDR2 LQKENI. The V and J ends lost 4 bases and 8 bases, in that order; junction bases with no gene match: 11.

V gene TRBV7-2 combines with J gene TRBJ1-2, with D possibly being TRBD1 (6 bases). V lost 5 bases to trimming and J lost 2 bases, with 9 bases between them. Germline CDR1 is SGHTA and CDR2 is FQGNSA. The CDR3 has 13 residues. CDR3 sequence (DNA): TGTGCCAGCAGCCCGGACAGAAACTATGGCTACACCTTC. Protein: CASSPDRNYGYTF.

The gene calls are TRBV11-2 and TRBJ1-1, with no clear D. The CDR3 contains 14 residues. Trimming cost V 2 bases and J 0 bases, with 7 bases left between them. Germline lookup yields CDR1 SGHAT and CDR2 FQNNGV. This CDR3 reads CASSLSTLNTEAFF. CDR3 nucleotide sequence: TGTGCCAGCAGCTTAAGCACGCTGAACACTGAAGCTTTCTTT.

The CDR3 DNA reads TGTGCCAGCTCCGGACACACAGACCAGCCCCAGCATTTT. This sequence encodes CASSGHTDQPQHF. This sequence joins TRBV18 and TRBJ1-5; maybe TRBD1 (5 bases). The CDR3 is made up of 13 amino acids. V was shortened by 6 bases and J by 7 bases, with 13 bases between the two germline ends. Germline V gene lookup returns CDR1 KGHSH and CDR2 LQKENI.

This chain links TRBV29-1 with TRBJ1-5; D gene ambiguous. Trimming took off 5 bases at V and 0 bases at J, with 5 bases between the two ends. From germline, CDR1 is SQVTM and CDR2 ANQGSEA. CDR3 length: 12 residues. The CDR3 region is CSVRDSNQPQHF. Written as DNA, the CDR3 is TGCAGCGTTCGGGATAGCAATCAGCCCCAGCATTTT.

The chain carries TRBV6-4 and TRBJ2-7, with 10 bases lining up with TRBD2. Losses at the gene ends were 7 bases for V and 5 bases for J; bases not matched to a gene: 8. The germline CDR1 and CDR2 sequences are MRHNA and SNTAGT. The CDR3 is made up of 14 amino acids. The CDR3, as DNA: TGTGCCAGCACCGACGAGGGGACTAGCGACGAGCAGTACTTC. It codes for CASTDEGTSDEQYF.

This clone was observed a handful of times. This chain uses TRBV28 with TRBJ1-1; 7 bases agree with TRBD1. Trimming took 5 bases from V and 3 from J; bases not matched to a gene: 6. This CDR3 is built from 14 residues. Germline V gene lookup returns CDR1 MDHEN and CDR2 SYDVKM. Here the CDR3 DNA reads TGTGCCAGCAGTGGAGCAGGGACAGACACTGAAGCTTTCTTT. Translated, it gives CASSGAGTDTEAFF.

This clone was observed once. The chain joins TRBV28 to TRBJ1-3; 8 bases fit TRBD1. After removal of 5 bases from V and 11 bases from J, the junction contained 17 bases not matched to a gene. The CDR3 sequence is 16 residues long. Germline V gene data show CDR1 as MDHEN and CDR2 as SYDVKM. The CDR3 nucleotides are TGTGCCAGCAGTCCCCACCGGGACAGGACTCAAAGGTCCATATATTTT. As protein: CASSPHRDRTQRSIYF.

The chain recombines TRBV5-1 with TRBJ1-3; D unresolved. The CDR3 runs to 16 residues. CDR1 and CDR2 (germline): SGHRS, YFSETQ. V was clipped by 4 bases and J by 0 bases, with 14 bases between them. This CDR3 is CASSGAGPLSGNTIYF. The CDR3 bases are TGCGCCAGCAGCGGTGCAGGCCCGCTCTCTGGAAACACCATATATTTT. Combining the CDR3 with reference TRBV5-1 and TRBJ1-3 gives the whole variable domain KAGVTQTPRYLIKTRGQQVTLSCSPISGHRSVSWYQQTPGQGLQFLFEYFSETQRNKGNFPGRFSGRQFSNSRSEMNVSTLELGDSALYLCASSGAGPLSGNTIYFGEGSWLTVV.